Shown below are 31 T cell receptor beta chains from a single sample sequenced in a study of CD4+ T cells in melanoma. Clones were read by immunoSEQ multiplex PCR, and TCRdb kept only the in-frame ones, dropping some. The sample yields roughly 120,000 clones, about 92% seen once. Material: peripheral blood. The receptors come from a human donor with melanoma.

V gene TRBV7-2 combines with J gene TRBJ2-1; 8 bases align to TRBD2. The V gene's germline CDR1 is SGHTA and CDR2 FQGNSA. J gave up 5 bases and V 3 bases, and 9 bases lay outside the gene matches. This CDR3 is built from 16 residues. The CDR3 DNA reads as TGTGCCAGCAGCTTGAGTCTACGGGAGGGAAACAATGAGCAGTTCTTC. Protein sequence: CASSLSLREGNNEQFF.

This chain joins TRBV11-2 and TRBJ1-4; 7 bases agree with TRBD1. This CDR3 is 14 amino acids long. The germline V gene has CDR1 SGHAT and CDR2 FQNNGV. V gave up 0 bases and J gave up 7 bases; unmatched junction bases: 2. CDR3 nucleotides: TGTGCCAGCAGCTTAGACGGACAGGCTGAAAAACTGTTTTTT. This encodes CASSLDGQAEKLFF.

The J gene is TRBJ1-1, the V gene TRBV6-5; 8 bases match TRBD1. Trimming took 5 bases from V and 1 from J; bases not matched to a gene: 6. The CDR3 sequence is 15 residues long. Germline V CDR1 and CDR2: MNHEY, SVGAGI. Written as DNA, the CDR3 is TGTGCCAGCAGTCAGCGGACAGGGAGGAACACTGAAGCTTTCTTT. Translated, it gives CASSQRTGRNTEAFF.

The V and J genes are TRBV9 and TRBJ2-2; 9 nucleotides line up with TRBD2. The CDR3 is made up of 18 amino acids. The germline V gene encodes CDR1 SGDLS and CDR2 YYNGEE. The V segment lost 0 bases and the J segment 6 bases; nucleotides outside the gene matches: 12. The CDR3 bases are TGTGCCAGCAGCGTAGCTCCGGTAACTAGCGGGTTTCCCGGGGAGCTGTTTTTT. Its translation is CASSVAPVTSGFPGELFF.

This chain links TRBV5-1 with TRBJ1-5; 7 bases agree with TRBD1. CDR1 and CDR2 from the germline V gene are SGHRS and YFSETQ. The CDR3 extends over 15 amino acids. V was clipped by 5 bases and J by 5 bases; unmatched bases: 10. CDR3 DNA sequence: TGCGCCAGCAGATTTTCAGGGGGGGCAGATCAGCCCCAGCATTTT. Amino acid sequence: CASRFSGGADQPQHF.

This chain connects TRBV9 to TRBJ1-4; possibly TRBD1 for D (6 bases). This CDR3 has 15 residues. Germline V gives CDR1 SGDLS, CDR2 YYNGEE. Trimming stripped 0 bases from V and 8 bases from J, with 14 bases between. The CDR3 region is CASSVAGAMAEKLFF. CDR3 DNA: TGTGCCAGCAGCGTAGCAGGGGCGATGGCCGAAAAACTGTTTTTT.

This clone was seen a few times. The gene calls are TRBV28 and TRBJ2-3; D ambiguous. Trimming removed 5 bases at V and 6 bases at J, with 6 bases between. The CDR3 contains 11 residues. Germline CDR1 MDHEN, CDR2 SYDVKM. The CDR3 DNA reads as TGTGCCAGCAGTCTAAGGGATACGCAGTATTTT. Residues: CASSLRDTQYF.

The chain employs TRBV5-4 and TRBJ2-3; 8 bases map to TRBD1. CDR1 and CDR2 (germline): SGHNT, YYREEE (reference sequence). The ends lost 4 bases at V and 0 bases at J; junction bases unmatched: 10. This CDR3 has 17 residues. CDR3 DNA sequence: TGTGCCAGCAGCCGTGCCGGGACAGGAATTAGCACAGATACGCAGTATTTT. Its protein product is CASSRAGTGISTDTQYF.

V usage is TRBV27 and J usage is TRBJ2-1; a weak D match, TRBD2 (6 bases). V gave up 4 bases and J gave up 3 bases, with 19 bases separating them. Germline assignment: CDR1 MNHEY and CDR2 SMNVEV (reference sequence). CDR3 length equals 17 residues. The CDR3 sequence: CASSSWKETSVYNEQFF. For the CDR3, the DNA is TGTGCCAGCAGTTCCTGGAAGGAGACTAGTGTCTACAATGAGCAGTTCTTC.

The CDR3 nucleotides read TGCGCCAGCAGCCAAGTTCGATTTTCCTCTGGGGCCAACGTCCTGACTTTC. It encodes CASSQVRFSSGANVLTF. The chain is built from TRBV4-3 and TRBJ2-6; D unclear. Trimming left V 1 base short and J 0 bases short, with 10 bases between. Germline CDR1 reads LGHNA; CDR2 reads YSLEER. The length of the CDR3 is 17 residues.

The V and J genes are TRBV28 and TRBJ1-4; D perhaps matches TRBD1 (6 bases). The V gene lost 6 bases and the J gene lost 3 bases, with 11 bases spanning the gap. The CDR3 is 14 residues long. Germline loops: CDR1 MDHEN, CDR2 SYDVKM. CDR3 sequence: CASSRGQPNEKLFF. The CDR3 DNA reads TGTGCCAGCAGCCGCGGACAGCCTAATGAAAAACTGTTTTTT.

The chain links TRBV2 to TRBJ1-3, with 7 bases fitting TRBD1. Germline-derived CDR1 and CDR2 are SNHLY and FYNNEI. The CDR3 covers 16 residues. V gave up 6 bases and J gave up 4 bases; unmatched junction bases: 12. CDR3 residues: CASRKGDRAYGNTIYF. The CDR3 DNA reads TGTGCCAGCAGGAAAGGCGACAGGGCGTACGGAAACACCATATATTTT.

V gene TRBV5-1 combines with J gene TRBJ2-2, with a possible D match to TRBD2 (5 bases). Germline V lookup: CDR1 SGHRS, CDR2 YFSETQ. Trimming removed 0 bases from V and 5 bases from J, with 11 bases in between. The CDR3 consists of 15 residues. CDR3 in amino acids: CASSLDARDTGELFF. As DNA, the CDR3 is TGCGCCAGCAGCTTGGATGCTCGGGATACCGGGGAGCTGTTTTTT.

The rearrangement uses TRBV6-5 and TRBJ1-1; D is unresolved. Trimming removed 2 bases at V and 4 bases at J, with 5 bases between. The CDR3 contains 12 residues. Germline-derived CDR1 and CDR2 are MNHEY and SVGAGI. As DNA, the CDR3 is TGTGCCAGCAGTTACGGGAGCACTGAAGCTTTCTTT. Amino acid sequence: CASSYGSTEAFF.

The gene calls are TRBV6-1 and TRBJ2-6; the D is unclear. CDR3 length equals 15 residues. Between the trimmed V and J ends, which lost 6 bases and 0 bases, there was a span of 9 bases. Looked up from germline, CDR1 is MNHNS and CDR2 is SASEGT. The CDR3 region is CASRKQFSGANVLTF. In DNA, the CDR3 is TGTGCCAGCAGGAAACAGTTCTCTGGGGCCAACGTCCTGACTTTC.

The CDR3 sequence: CASSPTITGELFF. CDR3 bases: TGTGCCAGCAGCCCGACAATCACCGGGGAGCTGTTTTTT. This chain uses TRBV11-3 with TRBJ2-2; D remains unclear. Trimming pared 5 bases from V and 4 bases from J, leaving 8 bases between. CDR3 length: 13 residues. The germline CDR1 and CDR2 sequences are SGHNT and YENEEA. The full variable domain, rest sourced from reference TRBV11-3 and TRBJ2-2, is EAGVVQSPRYKIIEKKQPVAFWCNPISGHNTLYWYLQNLGQGPELLIRYENEEAVDDSQLPKDRFSAERLKGVDSTLKIQPAELGDSAVYLCASSPTITGELFFGEGSRLTVL.

This clone was seen just once. The chain links TRBV2 to TRBJ2-5, with 7 bases matching TRBD1. Germline CDR1 reads SNHLY; CDR2 reads FYNNEI. The CDR3 contains 15 residues. Trimming removed 6 bases from V and 5 bases from J; junction bases left unmatched: 12. The CDR3 DNA sequence: TGTGCCAGCAGCGACCCGGCGACAGGGTTTGAGACCCAGTACTTC. This gives the protein CASSDPATGFETQYF.

The CDR3 protein is CASSIGGNVEQYF. CDR3 in DNA: TGCGCCAGCAGCATCGGGGGGAACGTCGAGCAGTACTTC. The chain employs TRBV5-1 and TRBJ2-7; 7 nucleotides line up with TRBD2. J lost 6 bases, V lost 4 bases, and 7 bases had no gene match. This CDR3 has 13 amino acids. CDR1 and CDR2 (germline): SGHRS, YFSETQ.

The CDR3 nucleotides are TGCAGCGCCGAGACACAGGGGAACACTGAAGCTTTCTTT. The encoded protein is CSAETQGNTEAFF. The chain couples TRBV29-1 to TRBJ1-1; maybe TRBD1 (6 bases). The CDR3 consists of 13 residues. The V gene lost 7 bases and the J gene lost 1 base, with 13 bases spanning the gap. In germline, CDR1 is SQVTM, CDR2 ANQGSEA.

This rearrangement joins TRBV6-1 to TRBJ1-2; tentatively, D is TRBD1 (5 bases). The CDR3 spans 16 residues. With 0 bases removed from V and 0 bases from J, the gap between germline ends came to 11 bases. Germline CDR1 MNHNS, CDR2 SASEGT. The CDR3 is CASSEALVGANYGYTF. Here the CDR3 DNA reads TGTGCCAGCAGTGAAGCGCTAGTGGGGGCTAACTATGGCTACACCTTC.

The rearrangement links TRBV7-8 to TRBJ2-5; D could derive from TRBD1 or TRBD2 (5 bases each). V lost 0 bases and J lost 5, with 10 bases in between. CDR1 SGHVS and CDR2 FQNEAQ come from the germline V gene. The CDR3 extends over 14 amino acids. This chain's CDR3 is CASSLATGTETQYF. DNA of the CDR3: TGTGCCAGCAGCTTAGCGACCGGGACGGAGACCCAGTACTTC.

For the CDR3, the DNA is TGTGCCAGCAGCGAAAGATCAGGGTACGAGCAGTACTTC. This codes for CASSERSGYEQYF. The rearrangement joins TRBV7-2 to TRBJ2-7; a possible D gene is TRBD1 (5 bases). The CDR3 contains 13 residues. V was trimmed by 5 bases and J by 4 bases, leaving 12 bases between them. The germline V gene encodes CDR1 SGHTA and CDR2 FQGNSA.

The V gene is TRBV5-1, the J gene TRBJ1-2, with D possibly TRBD1 on 5 matching bases. V was pared by 5 bases and J by 0 bases, with 14 bases between. The CDR3 covers 15 residues. CDR1 is SGHRS and CDR2 is YFSETQ in the germline V gene. As DNA, the CDR3 is TGCGCCAGCAGAAGCTCGGAGGGGCCTAACTATGGCTACACCTTC. It yields the protein CASRSSEGPNYGYTF.

The chain couples TRBV7-9 to TRBJ2-3; D tentatively fits TRBD1 or TRBD2 (5 bases each). The CDR3 loop spans 13 amino acids. Germline V lookup: CDR1 SEHNR, CDR2 FQNEAQ (reference sequence). Trimming shortened V by 8 bases and J by 1 base, and 10 bases separated the two germline ends. Here the CDR3 DNA reads TGTGCCAGCCGGGAACAGGGCACAGATACGCAGTATTTT. As protein: CASREQGTDTQYF.

The chain recombines TRBV27 with TRBJ1-2, with no clear D. The germline gives CDR1 MNHEY, CDR2 SMNVEV (reference sequence). V lost 3 bases and J lost 6, with 14 bases in between. The CDR3 totals 14 residues. The CDR3 region has the DNA TGTGCCAGCAGTTTCCTTTCTGGTCAGAATGGCTACACCTTC. Amino acids: CASSFLSGQNGYTF.

This chain links TRBV19 with TRBJ1-2, with a weak D call TRBD1 (6 bases). Germline lookup yields CDR1 LNHDA and CDR2 SQIVND (reference sequence). This CDR3 spans 12 amino acids. V shed 1 base and J shed 7 bases, with 7 bases lying between them. CDR3 coding DNA: TGTGCCAGTAGTATAGGGGGGCTTGGCTACACCTTC. Amino acid sequence: CASSIGGLGYTF.

V and J are TRBV6-5 and TRBJ1-4; a possible D gene is TRBD1 (5 bases). The CDR3 has 14 residues. Trimming removed 6 bases from V and 11 bases from J, with 19 bases in between. The germline gives CDR1 MNHEY, CDR2 SVGAGI. The chain's CDR3 is CASSLGDPRDKLFF. The CDR3 region has the DNA TGTGCCAGCAGCTTGGGGGACCCGCGGGACAAACTGTTTTTT.

This sequence joins TRBV7-2 and TRBJ2-2; D unresolved. The V gene lost 4 bases and the J gene lost 1 base, with 4 bases spanning the gap. Germline V gene data show CDR1 as SGHTA and CDR2 as FQGNSA. The CDR3 is 13 amino acids. The CDR3 DNA follows: TGTGCCAGCAGCTACAAGAACACCGGGGAGCTGTTTTTT. It translates to CASSYKNTGELFF.

V is TRBV6-1 and J is TRBJ2-7; D remains ambiguous. The CDR3 covers 14 residues. Deletions cut 4 bases from V and 2 bases from J, with 12 bases between. The V gene's germline CDR1 is MNHNS and CDR2 SASEGT. Here the CDR3 DNA reads TGTGCCAGCAGTGTTGGGAAGGGTCCCTACGAGCAGTACTTC. This codes for CASSVGKGPYEQYF.

A few counts support this clone. This CDR3 is CASSHNLAGANEQFF. Written as DNA, the CDR3 is TGTGCCAGCAGCCACAACCTAGCGGGAGCCAATGAGCAGTTCTTC. The chain links TRBV28 to TRBJ2-1, with 10 bases lining up with TRBD2. The V segment lost 6 bases and the J segment 6 bases; nucleotides outside the gene matches: 8. Germline lookup yields CDR1 MDHEN and CDR2 SYDVKM. The CDR3 runs 15 residues.

The V gene is TRBV6-6, the J gene TRBJ1-5; D gene uncertain. This CDR3 spans 14 amino acids. The ends were cut back, 7 bases at V and 6 bases at J, with 16 bases in the middle. CDR1 MNHNY and CDR2 SVGAGI come from the germline V gene (reference sequence). CDR3 DNA: TGTGCCAGCACCTCCCACGAGGTTTCTCAGCCCCAGCATTTT. Amino acids: CASTSHEVSQPQHF.